The rows below give T cell receptor beta chains drawn from one sample of a study of blood T cell repertoires in COVID-19. Only in-frame clones appear in the TCRdb table, and some are missing; sequencing was by immunoSEQ multiplex PCR. The sample lists more than 85,000 clones, more than 85% occurring once. The sample comprised peripheral blood. The receptors were gathered from a man aged 18 to 30 with acute or convalescent COVID-19. Both conserved end residues are trimmed from each CDR3. D genes are given only for firm matches.

cdr3_length v_call d_call cdr3_aa
14 TRBV15 . ATSRPRTEIHNEQF
11 TRBV4-1 . ASSQGLSDEQY
13 TRBV18 . ASSNTQGGSYEQY
11 TRBV7-9 . ASSSTENTEAF
13 TRBV24-1 TRBD1 ATSDPGTGAETQY
12 TRBV9 . ASSAAGGLDTIY
12 TRBV2 . ASSAGKGSQPQH
11 TRBV6-6 . ASSHRQVEKLF
10 TRBV12-3/TRBV12-4 TRBD2 ASESGGGEQF
12 TRBV18 TRBD1 ASSQQGSLGEQY
15 TRBV7-2 TRBD2 ASSSHPWRGEVDTQY
13 TRBV6-5 TRBD1 ASRQQGARDQPQH
13 TRBV5-8 TRBD1 ASSSAGTGTYEQY
16 TRBV9 TRBD2 ASSSGTSGGLQDNEQF
12 TRBV30 . AWSRGLSTDTQY
13 TRBV14 . ASSQEISGALGYT
12 TRBV5-6 TRBD1 ASSFPGGSETQY
15 TRBV27 TRBD1 ASSLLPGRGPGDGYT
13 TRBV19 TRBD1 ASSTPGQANQPQH
11 TRBV2 . ASSGPPGETQY
13 TRBV5-1 TRBD2 ASSFVAGVQETQY
14 TRBV14 TRBD1 ASSLETGASYNEQF
11 TRBV7-9 TRBD1 ASSLPTGGGYT
13 TRBV6-1 . ASSEPWAVLREAF
10 TRBV27 . ASSLIAGEAF
11 TRBV4-2 . ASSPRAAGELF
10 TRBV2 . ASRTERYEQY
10 TRBV30 . AWSALREGYT
12 TRBV6-6 TRBD1 ASSDWQGATEAF
9 TRBV30 . AWKVTGEAF
15 TRBV18 TRBD2 ASSPSGDPYGANVLT
13 TRBV19 TRBD2 ASSIGLAGGDEQF
14 TRBV4-2 . ASSQLGGGPNEKLF
11 TRBV7-9 . ASSLEESYEQY
15 TRBV5-1 . ASSLVASGSGANVLT
11 TRBV27 . ASSLDGDQPQH
15 TRBV18 TRBD2 ASSPPRAGGSYNEQF
14 TRBV5-1 TRBD1 ASSAGQGISGNTIY
12 TRBV15 . AASRAGRDTEAF
12 TRBV9 . ASSAGPVFAEAF
13 TRBV27 . ASKPMGALTEKLF
12 TRBV27 . ASSLYPGGGGYT
12 TRBV19 . AGSQPGHSSPLH
14 TRBV7-6 TRBD1 ASSLGQGVLDQPQH
14 TRBV7-8 . ASSLREVGSYNEQF
15 TRBV3-1/TRBV3-2 . ASSQERVFGNNSPLH